This T cell receptor beta chain is from a study of CD8 T cells in Susac syndrome. With random hexamers, 0.5 to 1 ug RNA was reverse transcribed. Amplification of the TCR beta CDR3 was carried out by immunoSEQ multiplex PCR, which spanned a total of 54 Vbeta and 13 Jbeta segments. TCRdb redid the calling of the immunoSEQ multiplex PCR reads with MiXCR, one entry per CDR3 protein. The data show about 290,000 distinct CDR3 sequences, about 88% seen once. The CDR3 is made up of 14 amino acids. V lost 1 base, J lost 6 bases, and 10 bases lay in between. Germline V gene lookup returns CDR1 LNHDA and CDR2 SQIVND (reference sequence).

The specimen sequenced was CD8+ T cells from PBMCs. V is TRBV19 and J is TRBJ1-5; D remains ambiguous. This receptor was identified in a human donor with multiple sclerosis. The DNA for the CDR3 is TGTGCCAGTAGTATAGGTGTTATGGGTCAGCCCCAGCATTTT. It yields the protein CASSIGVMGQPQHF.